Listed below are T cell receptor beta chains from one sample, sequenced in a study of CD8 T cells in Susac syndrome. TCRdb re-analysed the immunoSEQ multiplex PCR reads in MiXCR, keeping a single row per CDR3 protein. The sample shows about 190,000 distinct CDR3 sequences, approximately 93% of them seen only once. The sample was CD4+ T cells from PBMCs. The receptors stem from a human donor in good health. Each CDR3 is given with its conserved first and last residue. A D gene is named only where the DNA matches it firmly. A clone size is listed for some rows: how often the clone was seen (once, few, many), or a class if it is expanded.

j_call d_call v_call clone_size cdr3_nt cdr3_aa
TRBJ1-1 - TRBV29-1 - TGCAGCGTTCTTACACCGACAGGAGGGGACACTGAAGCTTTCTTT CSVLTPTGGDTEAFF
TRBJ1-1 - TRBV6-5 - TGTGCCAGTAAGAGGTTGGGGGCTGAAGCTTTCTTT CASKRLGAEAFF
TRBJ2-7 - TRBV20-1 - TGCAGTGCTAGAGATTCCTACGAGCAGTACTTC CSARDSYEQYF
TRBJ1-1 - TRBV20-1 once TGCAGTGCTCAGCCCGCTGGTGGATTGAACACTGAAGCTTTCTTT CSAQPAGGLNTEAFF
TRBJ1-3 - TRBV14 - TGTGCCAGCAGCCATCCCGGGGTCTCTGGAAACACCATATATTTT CASSHPGVSGNTIYF
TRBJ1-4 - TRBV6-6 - TGTGCCAGCAGTTACACGGGCGGGAGGGGAAAACTGTTTTTT CASSYTGGRGKLFF
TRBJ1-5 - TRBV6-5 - TGTGCCACCCAGTTCGGGGTAAATCAGCCCCAGCATTTT CATQFGVNQPQHF
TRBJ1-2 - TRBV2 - TGTGCCAGCAGTGAAGCTGAGGGAACCTATGGCTACACCTTC CASSEAEGTYGYTF
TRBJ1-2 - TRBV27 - TGTGCCAGCAGTCTGCAGGGCTTTGGCTACACCTTC CASSLQGFGYTF
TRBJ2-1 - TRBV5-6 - TGTGCCAGCAGCCCACTCGGGACCGGCCGCAATGAGCAGTTCTTC CASSPLGTGRNEQFF
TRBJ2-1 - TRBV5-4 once TGTGCCAGCAGCCCGGGCGCCCGCTCCTACAATGAGCAGTTCTTC CASSPGARSYNEQFF
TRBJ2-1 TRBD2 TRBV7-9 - TGTGCCAGCAGCTTCCCTCTTCTAGCGGCCTCCTACAATGAGCAGTTCTTC CASSFPLLAASYNEQFF
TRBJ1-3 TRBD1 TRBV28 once TGTGCCAGCAGTTCGCCTAGGGGGCCCTCTGGAAACACCATATATTTT CASSSPRGPSGNTIYF
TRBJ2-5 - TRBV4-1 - TGCGCCAGCAGCCAAAGTGGGGGGGCCATACAAGAGACCCAGTACTTC CASSQSGGAIQETQYF
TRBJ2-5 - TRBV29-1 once TGCAGCGTTCGGGAAGGAGAGACCCAGTACTTC CSVREGETQYF
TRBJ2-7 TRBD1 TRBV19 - TGTGCCAGTAGTAGAGGGACAGGGTTCAACGAGCAGTACTTC CASSRGTGFNEQYF
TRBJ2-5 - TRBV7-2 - TGTGCCAGCAGCCAAAGACAGCAGGAGACCCAGTACTTC CASSQRQQETQYF
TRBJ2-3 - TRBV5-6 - TGTGCCAGCAGCTTGGCCCCTACTAGAAGTAGGGATACGCAGTATTTT CASSLAPTRSRDTQYF
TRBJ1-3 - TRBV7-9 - TGTGCCAGCAGCCAAACAGGGCTTGGAAACACCATATATTTT CASSQTGLGNTIYF
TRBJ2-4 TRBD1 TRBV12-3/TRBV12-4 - TGTGCCAGCAGGGGACCGGGACAGGGGGCCAAAGGCTCCTTC CASRGPGQGAKGSF
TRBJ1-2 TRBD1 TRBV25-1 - TGTGCCAGCAGTGAGTTCGGACAGGGGGCCGGTGGCTACACCTTC CASSEFGQGAGGYTF
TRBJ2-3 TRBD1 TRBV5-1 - TGCGCCAGCGGAAACAGGGGGGCGGCAGATACGCAGTATTTT CASGNRGAADTQYF
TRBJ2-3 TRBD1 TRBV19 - TGTGCCAGTAGTCGACCGGGGACAGGATCTAGCACAGATACGCAGTATTTT CASSRPGTGSSTDTQYF
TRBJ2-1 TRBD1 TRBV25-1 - TGTGCCAGCAGTGCTAATCGGGACAGATGGGAGGAGCAGTTCTTC CASSANRDRWEEQFF
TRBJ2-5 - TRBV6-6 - TGTGCCAGCAGTTACGACACGGGGAGGGAGACCCAGTACTTC CASSYDTGRETQYF
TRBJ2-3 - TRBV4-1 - TGCGCCAGCAGCCAGGCTTCTCCCACAGATACGCAGTATTTT CASSQASPTDTQYF
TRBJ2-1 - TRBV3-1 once TGTGCCAGCAGCCAAGATACAGATGAGCAGTTCTTC CASSQDTDEQFF
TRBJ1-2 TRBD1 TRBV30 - TGTGCCTGGAGTGTACTTCTGGGACAGAACTATGGCTACACCTTC CAWSVLLGQNYGYTF
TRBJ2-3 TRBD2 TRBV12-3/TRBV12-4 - TGTGCCAGCAGTAGGGGACTAGCGGGGGGAACAGATACGCAGTATTTT CASSRGLAGGTDTQYF